This entry features one T cell receptor beta chain sequence. The target antigen is unknown. This entry comes from a study of T cells in Graves' hyperthyroidism and ophthalmopathy. The study, taken as a whole, reports: A median about 6.5 months before onset, the model predicted ophthalmopathy. Blood also showed most of the thyroid clonotypes that were expanded above 0.001.

Amplification yielded TCR beta CDR3 regions, with RNA transcripts as the source. First-round RT-PCR targeting the TCR CDR3 was performed with the HTBI primer set. In TCRdb, the multiplex PCR reads were re-called with MiXCR into one record per CDR3 protein. Altogether 550,000 to 600,000 distinct CDR3 sequences are present, 14% being singletons, with the ten largest covering approximately 6.4%. Patients with ophthalmopathy all had a Clinical Activity Score of at least 3, a NOSPECS grade of at least 4 and duration under 3 months. The CDR3 length is 16 residues. V shed 1 base and J 3 bases; nucleotides not matched to a gene: 7. In germline, CDR1 is MDHEN, CDR2 SYDVKM.

V usage is TRBV28 and J usage is TRBJ2-5; TRBD2 matches 8 bases. The material sequenced was blood. The receptor was isolated from a woman in her late teens or twenties with Graves' ophthalmopathy. The CDR3 sequence: CASSLSLSGAEETQYF. Here the CDR3 DNA reads TGTGCCAGCAGTTTATCCCTTAGCGGGGCGGAAGAGACCCAGTACTTC.